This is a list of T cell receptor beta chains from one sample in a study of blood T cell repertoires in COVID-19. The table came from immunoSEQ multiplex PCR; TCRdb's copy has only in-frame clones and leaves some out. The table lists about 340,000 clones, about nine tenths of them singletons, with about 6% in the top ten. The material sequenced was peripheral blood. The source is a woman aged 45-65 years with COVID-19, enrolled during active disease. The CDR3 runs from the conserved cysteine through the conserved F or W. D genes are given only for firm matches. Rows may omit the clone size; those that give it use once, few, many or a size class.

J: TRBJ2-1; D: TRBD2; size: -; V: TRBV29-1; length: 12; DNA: TGCAGCGATAGCGGGGCCTACAATGAGCAGTTCTTC; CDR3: CSDSGAYNEQFF
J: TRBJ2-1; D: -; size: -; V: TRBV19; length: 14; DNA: TGTGCCAGTAATTTTCGGAGCTCCTACAATGAGCAGTTCTTC; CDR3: CASNFRSSYNEQFF
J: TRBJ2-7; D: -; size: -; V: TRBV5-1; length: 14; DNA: TGCGCCAGCAGCTTGTTGGCTCCGGGGATCGAGCAGTACTTC; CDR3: CASSLLAPGIEQYF
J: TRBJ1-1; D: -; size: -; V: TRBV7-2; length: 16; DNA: TGTGCCAGCAGCGTCGAGAGGGCCCTAATCGGACCTGAAGCTTTCTTT; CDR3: CASSVERALIGPEAFF
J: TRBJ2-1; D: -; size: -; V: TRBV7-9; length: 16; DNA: TGTGCCAGCAGCGCAACCGGGACAAGGGGAAACAATGAGCAGTTCTTC; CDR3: CASSATGTRGNNEQFF
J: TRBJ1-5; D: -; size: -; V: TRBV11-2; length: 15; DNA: TGTGCCAGCAGCTTAGATGGATCAGGAGGGGAGCCCCAGCATTTT; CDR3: CASSLDGSGGEPQHF
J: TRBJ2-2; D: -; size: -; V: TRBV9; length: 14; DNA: TGTGCCAGCAGCGTAGACAGTTACACCGGGGAGCTGTTTTTT; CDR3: CASSVDSYTGELFF
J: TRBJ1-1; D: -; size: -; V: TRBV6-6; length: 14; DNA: TGTGCCAGCAGAACGACAGACATGAACACTGAAGCTTTCTTT; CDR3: CASRTTDMNTEAFF
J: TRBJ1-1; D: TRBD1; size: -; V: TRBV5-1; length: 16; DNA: TGCGCCAGCAGCATAGGACAGGGGTTCATGAACACTGAAGCTTTCTTT; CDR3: CASSIGQGFMNTEAFF
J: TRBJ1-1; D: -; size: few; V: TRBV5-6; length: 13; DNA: TGTGCCAGCAGCTTTTTGGGAGGGTCTGAAGCTTTCTTT; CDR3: CASSFLGGSEAFF
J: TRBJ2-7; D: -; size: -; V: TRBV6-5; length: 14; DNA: TGTGCCAGCAGTTACGCCCAGGTAACCTACGAGCAGTACTTC; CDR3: CASSYAQVTYEQYF
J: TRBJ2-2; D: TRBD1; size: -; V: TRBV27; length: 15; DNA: TGTGCCAGCAGGGGACAGGGGGAGGACACCGGGGAGCTGTTTTTT; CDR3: CASRGQGEDTGELFF
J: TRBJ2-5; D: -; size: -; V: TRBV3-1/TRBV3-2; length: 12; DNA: TGTGCCAGCAGCCAAAAAGAGATGACCCAGTACTTC; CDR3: CASSQKEMTQYF
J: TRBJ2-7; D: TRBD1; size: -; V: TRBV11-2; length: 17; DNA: TGTGCCAGCAGCTTAGTAGGAGGGACAGGGTCCAACTACGAGCAGTACTTC; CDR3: CASSLVGGTGSNYEQYF
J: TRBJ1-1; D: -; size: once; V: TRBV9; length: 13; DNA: TGTGCCAGCAGCGTAGGAGAGTCCACTGAAGCTTTCTTT; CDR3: CASSVGESTEAFF
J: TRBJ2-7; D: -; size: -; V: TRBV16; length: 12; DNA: TGTGCCAGCAGCCGGGCAAGCTACGAGCAGTACTTC; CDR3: CASSRASYEQYF
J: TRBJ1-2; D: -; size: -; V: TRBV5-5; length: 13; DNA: TGTGCCAGCAGCTTGGACAGCTTTTATGGCTACACCTTC; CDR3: CASSLDSFYGYTF
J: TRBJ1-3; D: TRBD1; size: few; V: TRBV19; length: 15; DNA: TGTGCCAGTAGTATGGGACAGGGCTCTGGAAACACCATATATTTT; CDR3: CASSMGQGSGNTIYF
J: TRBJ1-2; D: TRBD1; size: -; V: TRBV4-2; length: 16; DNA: TGTGCCAGCAGCCGGGAGGACAGGGTCTCTCTTTACGGCTACACCTTC; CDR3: CASSREDRVSLYGYTF
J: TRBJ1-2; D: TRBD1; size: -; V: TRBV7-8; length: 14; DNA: TGTGCCAGCAGCCCGGGACAGGATAACTATGGCTACACCTTC; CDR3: CASSPGQDNYGYTF
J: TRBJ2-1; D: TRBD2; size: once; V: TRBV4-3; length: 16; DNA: TGCGCCAGCAGCCCTGGACTAGCGGGAGATCTGGATGAGCAGTTCTTC; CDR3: CASSPGLAGDLDEQFF
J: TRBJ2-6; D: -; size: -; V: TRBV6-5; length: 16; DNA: TGTGCCAGCAGTTACGCTATAACCTCTGGGGCCAACGTCCTGACTTTC; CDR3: CASSYAITSGANVLTF
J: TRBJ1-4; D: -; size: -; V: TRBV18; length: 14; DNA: TGTGCCAGCTCACGCGACAAGGGGAATGAAAAACTGTTTTTT; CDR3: CASSRDKGNEKLFF
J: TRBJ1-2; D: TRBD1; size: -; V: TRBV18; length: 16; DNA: TGTGCCAGCTCACCACCCCCGACAGGGTATAACTATGGCTACACCTTC; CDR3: CASSPPPTGYNYGYTF
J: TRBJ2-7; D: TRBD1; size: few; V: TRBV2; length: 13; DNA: TGTGCCAGCACCCCCGGGACAGACTACGAGCAGTACTTC; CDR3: CASTPGTDYEQYF
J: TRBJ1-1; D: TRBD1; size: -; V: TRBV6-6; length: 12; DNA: TGTGCCAGCACCTTGACAGGGGATGAAGCTTTCTTT; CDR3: CASTLTGDEAFF
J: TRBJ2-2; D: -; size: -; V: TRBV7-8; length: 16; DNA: TGTGCCAGCAGCCCCTTCCAGGGGACCCGCCCCGGGGAGCTGTTTTTT; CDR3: CASSPFQGTRPGELFF
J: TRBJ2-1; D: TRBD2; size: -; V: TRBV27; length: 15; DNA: TGTGCCAGCAGCTACTCGGGAGGGCCCTACAATGAGCAGTTCTTC; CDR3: CASSYSGGPYNEQFF
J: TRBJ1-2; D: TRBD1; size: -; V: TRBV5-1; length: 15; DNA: TGCGCCAGCAGCTTGCTGGGACAGGGGGCCAGGGGCTACACCTTC; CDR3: CASSLLGQGARGYTF
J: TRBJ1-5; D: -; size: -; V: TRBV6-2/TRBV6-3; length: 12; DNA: TGTGCCAGCAGTTACCCTTATCAGCCCCAGCATTTT; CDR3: CASSYPYQPQHF
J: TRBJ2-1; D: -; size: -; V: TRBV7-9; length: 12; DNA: TGTGCCATTAACAGGGTGGGGAATGAGCAGTTCTTC; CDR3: CAINRVGNEQFF
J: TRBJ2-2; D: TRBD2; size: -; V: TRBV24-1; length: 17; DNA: TGTGCCACCAGTGACGGTGGACTAGCGGGCGGGCACGGGGAGCTGTTTTTT; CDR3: CATSDGGLAGGHGELFF
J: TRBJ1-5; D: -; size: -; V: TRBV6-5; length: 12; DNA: TGTGCCAGCAGTACTAGTAATCAGCCCCAGCATTTT; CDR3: CASSTSNQPQHF
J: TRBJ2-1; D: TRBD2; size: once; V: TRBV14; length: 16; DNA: TGTGCCAGCAGCCCGATCCGCAGCGGGGTGAGGGATGAGCAGTTCTTC; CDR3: CASSPIRSGVRDEQFF
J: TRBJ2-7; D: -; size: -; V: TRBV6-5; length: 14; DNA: TGTGCCAGCAGCCCCCTCGGGAGCTCCTACGAGCAGTACTTC; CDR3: CASSPLGSSYEQYF
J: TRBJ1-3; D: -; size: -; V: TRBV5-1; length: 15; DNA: TGCGCCAGCAGCTTGGAGGGAGGCTCTGGAAACACCATATATTTT; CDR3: CASSLEGGSGNTIYF
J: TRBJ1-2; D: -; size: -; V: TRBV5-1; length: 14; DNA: TGCGCCAGCAGCCAAGATACCGGGACTGTTGGCTACACCTTC; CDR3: CASSQDTGTVGYTF
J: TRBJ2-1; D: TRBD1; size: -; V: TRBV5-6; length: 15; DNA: TGTGCCAGCAGCCAGACAGGGACCCCTAGGGATGAGCAGTTCTTC; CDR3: CASSQTGTPRDEQFF